This TCR beta chain stems from a study of early T cells in non-severe SARS-CoV-2 infection. Each single cDNA molecule received a unique molecular identifier. MiXCR, run by TCRdb on the 5' RACE reads, gives a single entry per CDR3 protein. The sample holds 45,000 to 60,000 distinct CDR3 sequences, around 8.5% seen once. General observations from the study: Clonotype matching in VDJdb favored anti-spike CD8 responses and did not capture private and CD4 specificities.

This clonotype was seen many times. What it recognizes is unknown. The CDR3 covers 17 residues. After removal of 5 bases from V and 9 bases from J, the junction contained 14 bases not matched to a gene. The source is an adult who was a healthcare worker with PCR-confirmed SARS-CoV-2 infection or an uninfected control (not recorded which). The J gene is TRBJ1-6, the V gene TRBV12-3 or TRBV12-4; 9 positions match TRBD1. Sequenced sample: whole blood. The CDR3 here is CASSLTGTGKGGSPLHF. CDR3 DNA: TGTGCCAGCAGTCTGACCGGGACAGGGAAAGGAGGTTCACCCCTCCACTTT.